This T cell receptor (beta chain) was recorded in a study of vaccination and CD4 T cells after COVID-19. Whole-study context: In culture, cells were exposed to overlapping spike peptides from SARS-CoV-2, HCoV-NL63, HCoV-OC43 and HCoV-229E.

The treatment here: roughly 10-day PBMC culture with coronavirus spike peptide pools or control peptides (ViraFEST assay). As concerns this clonotype: No antigen is known for it.

Cultured CD4+ T cells had their DNA profiled by the Oncomine TCR Beta short-read assay. The source of extracted genomic DNA was cultured CD4+ T cells. TCRdb re-called the PCR reads through MiXCR, storing one row per CDR3 protein. The sample has fewer than 12,000 distinct CDR3 sequences; about 28% are singletons. CDR1 and CDR2 (germline): DFQATT, SNEGSKA (reference sequence). Trimming shortened V by 8 bases and J by 1 base, and 5 bases separated the two germline ends. The CDR3 consists of 10 residues. The chain is built from TRBV20-1 and TRBJ2-5; no clear D. This TCR came from a human donor who had recovered from COVID-19. Material for sequencing was CD4+ T cells from blood, cultured in vitro. CDR3 nucleotides: TGCAGTCCCTCCCAAGAGACCCAGTACTTC. Its translation is CSPSQETQYF.